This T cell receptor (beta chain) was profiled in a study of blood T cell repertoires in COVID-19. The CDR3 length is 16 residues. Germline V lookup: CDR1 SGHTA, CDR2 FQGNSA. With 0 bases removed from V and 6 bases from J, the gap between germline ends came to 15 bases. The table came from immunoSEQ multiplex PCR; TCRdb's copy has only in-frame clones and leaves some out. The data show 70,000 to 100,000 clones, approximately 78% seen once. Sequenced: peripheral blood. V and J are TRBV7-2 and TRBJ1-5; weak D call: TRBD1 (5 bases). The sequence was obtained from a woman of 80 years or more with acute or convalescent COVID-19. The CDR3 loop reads CASSLATGTYLQPQHF. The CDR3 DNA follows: TGTGCCAGCAGCTTAGCGACCGGGACTTATCTTCAGCCCCAGCATTTT.